Listed below are T cell receptor beta chains from one sample, sequenced in a study of regulatory T cells in long-lasting Graves disease. MiXCR, applied by TCRdb to the multiplex PCR reads, yields one record per CDR3 protein. The sample records 400,000 to 550,000 distinct CDR3 sequences, more than 12% being singletons. The sample also formed part of further work on T cells in Graves' hyperthyroidism and ophthalmopathy.

The specimen comprised peripheral blood mononuclear cells (PBMCs), sampled at new diagnosis, from a patient treated with antithyroid drugs. These receptors originate from a woman aged 25 to 39 with Graves disease. Both conserved end residues are part of each CDR3.

v_call | cdr3_aa
TRBV20-1 | CSARGPGLPDSNEQFF
TRBV10-3 | CAISEMGLAGVPPYNEQFF
TRBV10-1 | CASSEGVRELFF
TRBV12-3/TRBV12-4 | CASSYFLDTQYF
TRBV3-1 | CASSQGTKAFF
TRBV20-1 | CSAIGVTGGFADEQFF
TRBV15 | CATRKRGNFYGYTF
TRBV13 | CASSPPRGGATSGSSAGVGDEQFF
TRBV28 | CASRWGGDYGYTF
TRBV7-6 | CASSLIPGGSLRQETQYF
TRBV5-1 | CASSWGGSQETQYF
TRBV20-1 | CSAASETGGSYNEQFF
TRBV2 | CASSSQLGRTDTQYF
TRBV27 | CASSLFGTVSQPQHF
TRBV19 | CASSMTDRGRGGELFF
TRBV15 | CATSREMVAGNTEAFF
TRBV11-2 | CASSLAEVNEQFF
TRBV10-3 | CAIRGTERYGYTF
TRBV20-1 | CSARRQGDTIYF
TRBV5-1 | CASSLEGQLGQPQHF
TRBV6-1 | CASSPGPTVDNEQFF
TRBV9 | CASSVGLNEQFF
TRBV7-3 | CASSLTGTDNEQFF
TRBV5-1 | CASSLGISSTEAFF
TRBV4-1 | CASSQTSFRESTDTQYF
TRBV5-1 | CASRPTTGSDEQFF
TRBV6-1 | CASSESGPRWMNTEAFF
TRBV24-1 | CATSGNTGELFF
TRBV4-1 | CASSRREGQTNTGELFF